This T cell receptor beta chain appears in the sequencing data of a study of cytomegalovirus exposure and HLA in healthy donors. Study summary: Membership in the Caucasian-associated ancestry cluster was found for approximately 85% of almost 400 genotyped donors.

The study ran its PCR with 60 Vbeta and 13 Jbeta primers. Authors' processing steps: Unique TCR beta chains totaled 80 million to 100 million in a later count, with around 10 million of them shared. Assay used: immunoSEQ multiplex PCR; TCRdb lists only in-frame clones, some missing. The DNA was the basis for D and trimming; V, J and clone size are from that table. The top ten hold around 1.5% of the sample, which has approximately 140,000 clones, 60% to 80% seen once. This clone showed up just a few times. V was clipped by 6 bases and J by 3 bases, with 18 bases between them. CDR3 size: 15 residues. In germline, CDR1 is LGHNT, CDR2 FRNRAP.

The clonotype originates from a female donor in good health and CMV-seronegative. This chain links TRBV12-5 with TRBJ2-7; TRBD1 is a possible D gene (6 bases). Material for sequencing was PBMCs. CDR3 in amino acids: CASGRTEELNYEQYF. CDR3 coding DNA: TGTGCTAGTGGGAGGACAGAAGAGTTAAACTACGAGCAGTACTTC.